This passage covers 6 T cell receptor beta chains from one sample sequenced in a study of CD8 T cells in Susac syndrome. RNA totalling roughly 0.5 to 1 ug underwent reverse transcription with random hexamers. TCRdb processed the immunoSEQ multiplex PCR reads anew with MiXCR; each CDR3 protein has one entry. The sample lists approximately 170,000 distinct CDR3 sequences; about 93% were seen once. The sequenced sample was CD4+ T cells from PBMCs. The receptors originated from a human donor in good health.

V is TRBV20-1 and J is TRBJ1-5, with 8 bases identical to TRBD1. Germline V gene sequence: CDR1 DFQATT, CDR2 SNEGSKA (reference sequence). The length of the CDR3 is 14 residues. Trimming cost V 3 bases and J 1 base; bases outside gene matches: 2. The DNA of the CDR3 is TGCAGTGCTAGGGCAGGGGGCAGCAATCAGCCCCAGCATTTT. Its translation is CSARAGGSNQPQHF.

The J gene is TRBJ1-2, the V gene TRBV9; the D gene is possibly TRBD1 (5 bases). Trimming pared 3 bases from V and 2 bases from J, leaving 11 bases between. The CDR3 length is 14 residues. The germline V gene has CDR1 SGDLS and CDR2 YYNGEE. The CDR3 loop reads CASSAGPVNYGYTF. The CDR3 DNA is TGTGCCAGCAGCGCAGGGCCTGTAAACTATGGCTACACCTTC.

V is TRBV7-2 and J is TRBJ2-1; a weak D match, TRBD2 (6 bases). The germline V gene encodes CDR1 SGHTA and CDR2 FQGNSA. V lost 3 bases and J lost 2, with 8 bases in between. The CDR3 is 14 amino acids. CDR3: CASSLGGTYNEQFF. CDR3 bases: TGTGCCAGCAGCTTGGGGGGAACCTACAATGAGCAGTTCTTC. Together with reference TRBV7-2 and TRBJ2-1, the CDR3 gives the full variable domain: GAGVSQSPSNKVTEKGKDVELRCDPISGHTALYWYRQSLGQGLEFLIYFQGNSAPDKSGLPSDRFSAERTGGSVSTLTIQRTQQEDSAVYLCASSLGGTYNEQFFGPGTRLTVL.

The rearrangement links TRBV5-1 to TRBJ1-6, with D perhaps matching TRBD1 (6 bases). Germline CDR1 SGHRS, CDR2 YFSETQ. The CDR3 is 16 amino acids. Trimming stripped 0 bases from V and 12 bases from J, with 19 bases between. This CDR3 is CASSLGPAGDNRPLHF. The CDR3 region has the DNA TGCGCCAGCAGCTTGGGGCCCGCCGGGGACAATCGACCCCTCCACTTT.

The CDR3 DNA is TGTGCCAGCAGTGACAGGGAGGGACGAGAGACCCAGTACTTC. This codes for CASSDREGRETQYF. The genes are TRBV12-3 or TRBV12-4 and TRBJ2-5; D tentatively reads TRBD1 or TRBD2 (7 bases each). The CDR3 runs to 14 residues. V gave up 5 bases and J gave up 4 bases, with 14 bases separating them.

The count of this clonotype is one. This chain links TRBV18 with TRBJ1-5; D is perhaps TRBD1 (5 bases). Trimming removed 5 bases at V and 3 bases at J, with 8 bases between. Germline V gene data show CDR1 as KGHSH and CDR2 as LQKENI. This CDR3 region has 13 residues. In nucleotides, the CDR3 is TGTGCCAGCTCAGACAGTTTCAATCAGCCCCAGCATTTT. This encodes CASSDSFNQPQHF.